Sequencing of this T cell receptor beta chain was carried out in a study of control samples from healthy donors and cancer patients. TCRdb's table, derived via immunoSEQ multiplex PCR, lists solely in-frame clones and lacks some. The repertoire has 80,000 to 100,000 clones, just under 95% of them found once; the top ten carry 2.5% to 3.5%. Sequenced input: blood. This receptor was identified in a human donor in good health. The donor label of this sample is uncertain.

The chain's CDR3 is CASSIKADTGELFF. The CDR3 nucleotides are TGTGCCAGTAGTATTAAGGCAGACACCGGGGAGCTGTTTTTT. The chain employs TRBV19 and TRBJ2-2; D is ambiguous. The CDR3 runs 14 residues. V lost 3 bases, J lost 3 bases, and 8 bases lay in between. Germline values: CDR1 LNHDA, CDR2 SQIVND (reference sequence). Together with reference TRBV19 and TRBJ2-2, the CDR3 gives the full variable domain: DGGITQSPKYLFRKEGQNVTLSCEQNLNHDAMYWYRQDPGQGLRLIYYSQIVNDFQKGDIAEGYSVSREKKESFPLTVTSAQKNPTAFYLCASSIKADTGELFFGEGSRLTVL.